This T cell receptor (beta chain) stems from a study of Graves' ophthalmopathy and Graves' hyperthyroidism. Looking at the study overall: At the time of initial diagnosis and before any treatment, peripheral blood was collected.

Amplified material comprised TCR beta CDR3 regions derived from RNA transcripts. The authors performed first-round RT-PCR with HTBI primers and then a second-round multiplex PCR. A single record per CDR3 protein comes from TCRdb applying MiXCR to the multiplex PCR reads. Among about 700,000 distinct CDR3 sequences listed, more than 40% were seen once. V was shortened by 3 bases and J by 4 bases, with 9 bases between the two germline ends. This CDR3 is built from 13 residues. In germline, CDR1 is LNHDA, CDR2 SQIVND (reference sequence). Regarding the study as a whole: Most expanded clonotypes in thyroid above 0.001 frequency also showed up in blood. The model predicted progression of ophthalmopathy with a sensitivity of roughly 65%, and its specificity was about 73%.

This clonotype was picked up many times. Its antigen is not known. Sequencing was done on a sample of peripheral blood. This clonotype was obtained from an adult man with Graves' ophthalmopathy. The rearrangement uses TRBV19 and TRBJ2-5; D gene ambiguous. The CDR3, as DNA: TGTGCCAGTAGTATCCAGCCGGGAGAGACCCAGTACTTC. Translating gives CASSIQPGETQYF.